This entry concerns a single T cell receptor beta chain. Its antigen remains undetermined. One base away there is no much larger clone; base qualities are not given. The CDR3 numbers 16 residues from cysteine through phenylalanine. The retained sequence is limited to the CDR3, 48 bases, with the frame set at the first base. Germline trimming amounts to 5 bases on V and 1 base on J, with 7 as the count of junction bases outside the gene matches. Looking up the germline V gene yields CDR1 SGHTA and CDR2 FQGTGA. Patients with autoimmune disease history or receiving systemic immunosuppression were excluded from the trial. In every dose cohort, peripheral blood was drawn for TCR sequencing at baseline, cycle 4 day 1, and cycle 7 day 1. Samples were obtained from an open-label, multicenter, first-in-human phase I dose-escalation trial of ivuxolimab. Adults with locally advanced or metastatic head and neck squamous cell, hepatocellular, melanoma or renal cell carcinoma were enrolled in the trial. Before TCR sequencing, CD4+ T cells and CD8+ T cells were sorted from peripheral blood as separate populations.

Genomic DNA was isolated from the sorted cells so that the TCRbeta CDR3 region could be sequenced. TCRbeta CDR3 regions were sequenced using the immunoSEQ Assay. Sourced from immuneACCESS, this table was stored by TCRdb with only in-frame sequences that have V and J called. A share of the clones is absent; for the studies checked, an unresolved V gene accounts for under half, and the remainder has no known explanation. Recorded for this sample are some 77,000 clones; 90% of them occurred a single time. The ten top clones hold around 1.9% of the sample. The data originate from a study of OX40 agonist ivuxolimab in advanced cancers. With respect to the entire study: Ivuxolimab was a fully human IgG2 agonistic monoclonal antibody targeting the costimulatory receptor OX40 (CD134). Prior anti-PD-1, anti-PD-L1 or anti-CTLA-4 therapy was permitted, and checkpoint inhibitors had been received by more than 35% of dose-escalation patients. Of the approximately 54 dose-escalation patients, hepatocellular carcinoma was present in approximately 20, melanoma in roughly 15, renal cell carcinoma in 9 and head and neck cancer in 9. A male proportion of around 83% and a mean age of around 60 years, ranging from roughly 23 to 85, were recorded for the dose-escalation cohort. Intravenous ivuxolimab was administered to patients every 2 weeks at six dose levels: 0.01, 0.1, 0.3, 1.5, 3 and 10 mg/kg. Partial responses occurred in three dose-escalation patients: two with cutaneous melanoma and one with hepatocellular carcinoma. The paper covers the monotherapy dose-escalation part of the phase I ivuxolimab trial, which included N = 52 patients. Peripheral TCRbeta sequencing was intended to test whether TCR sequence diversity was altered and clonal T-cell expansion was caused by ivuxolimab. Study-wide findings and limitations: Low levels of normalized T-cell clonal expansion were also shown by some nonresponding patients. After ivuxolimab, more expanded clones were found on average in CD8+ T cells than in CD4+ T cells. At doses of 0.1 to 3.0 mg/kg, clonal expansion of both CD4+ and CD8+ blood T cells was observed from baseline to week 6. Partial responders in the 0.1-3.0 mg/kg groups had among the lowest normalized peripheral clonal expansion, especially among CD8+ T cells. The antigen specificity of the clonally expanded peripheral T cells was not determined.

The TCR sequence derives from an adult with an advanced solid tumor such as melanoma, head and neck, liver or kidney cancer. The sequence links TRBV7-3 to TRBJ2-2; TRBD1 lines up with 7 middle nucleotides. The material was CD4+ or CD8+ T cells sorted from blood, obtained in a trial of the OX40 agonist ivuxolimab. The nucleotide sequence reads TGTGCCAGCAGCCGGACAGGACCAGTGAACACCGGGGAGCTGTTTTTT. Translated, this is CASSRTGPVNTGELFF.